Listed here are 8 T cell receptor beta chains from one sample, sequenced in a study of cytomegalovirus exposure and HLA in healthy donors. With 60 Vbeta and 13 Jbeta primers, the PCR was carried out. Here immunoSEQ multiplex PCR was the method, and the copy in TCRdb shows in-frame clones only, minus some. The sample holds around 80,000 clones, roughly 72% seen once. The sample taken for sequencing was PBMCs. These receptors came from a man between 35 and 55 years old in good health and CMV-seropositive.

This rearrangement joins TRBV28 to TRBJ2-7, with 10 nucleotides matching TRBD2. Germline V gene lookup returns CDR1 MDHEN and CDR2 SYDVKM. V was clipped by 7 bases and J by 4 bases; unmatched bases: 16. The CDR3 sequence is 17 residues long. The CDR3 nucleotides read TGTGCCAGCACCACCCGAAAGGGGACTAGCGTTTCATACGAGCAGTACTTC. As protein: CASTTRKGTSVSYEQYF. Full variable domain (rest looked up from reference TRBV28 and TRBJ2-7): DVKVTQSSRYLVKRTGEKVFLECVQDMDHENMFWYRQDPGLGLRLIYFSYDVKMKEKGDIPEGYSVSREKKERFSLILESASTNQTSMYLCASTTRKGTSVSYEQYFGPGTRLTVT.

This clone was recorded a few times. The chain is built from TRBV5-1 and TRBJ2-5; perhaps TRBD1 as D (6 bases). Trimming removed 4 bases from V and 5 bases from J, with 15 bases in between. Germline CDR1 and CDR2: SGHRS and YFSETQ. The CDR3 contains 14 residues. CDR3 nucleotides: TGCGCCAGCAGCCCCATGGGGGCGTTGGAGACCCAGTACTTC. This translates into CASSPMGALETQYF.

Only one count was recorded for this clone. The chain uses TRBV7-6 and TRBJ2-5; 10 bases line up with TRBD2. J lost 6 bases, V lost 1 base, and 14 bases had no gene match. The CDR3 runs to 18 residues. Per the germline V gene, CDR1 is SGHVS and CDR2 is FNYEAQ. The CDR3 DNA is TGTGCCAGCAGCTTAGAACCAGGACTAGCGGTCGGGGGGAAGACCCAGTACTTC. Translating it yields CASSLEPGLAVGGKTQYF.

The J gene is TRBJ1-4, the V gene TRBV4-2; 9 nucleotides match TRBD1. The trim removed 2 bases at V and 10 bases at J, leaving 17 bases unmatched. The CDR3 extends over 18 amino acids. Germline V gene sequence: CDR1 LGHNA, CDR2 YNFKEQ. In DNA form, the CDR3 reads TGTGCCAGCAGCCAAACTGAGCCCTGGGGGACAGGGTCGGGAAAACTGTTTTTT. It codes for CASSQTEPWGTGSGKLFF.

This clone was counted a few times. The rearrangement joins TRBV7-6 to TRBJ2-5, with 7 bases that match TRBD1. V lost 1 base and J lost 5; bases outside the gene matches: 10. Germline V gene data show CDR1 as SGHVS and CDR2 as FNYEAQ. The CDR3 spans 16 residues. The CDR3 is CASSLENRGSGETQYF. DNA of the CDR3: TGTGCCAGCAGCTTAGAAAACAGGGGCTCCGGGGAGACCCAGTACTTC.

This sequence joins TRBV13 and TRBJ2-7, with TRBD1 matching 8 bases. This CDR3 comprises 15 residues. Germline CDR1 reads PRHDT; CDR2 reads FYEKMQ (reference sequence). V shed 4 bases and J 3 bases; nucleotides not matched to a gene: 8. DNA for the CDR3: TGTGCCAGCAGCTATACGGACAGGGAAGGCTACGAGCAGTACTTC. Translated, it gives CASSYTDREGYEQYF.

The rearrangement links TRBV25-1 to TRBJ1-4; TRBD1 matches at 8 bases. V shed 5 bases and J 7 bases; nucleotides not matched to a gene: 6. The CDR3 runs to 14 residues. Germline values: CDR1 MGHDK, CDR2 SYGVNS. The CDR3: CASSSDRAVEKLFF. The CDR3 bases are TGTGCCAGCAGTTCGGACAGGGCGGTTGAAAAACTGTTTTTT. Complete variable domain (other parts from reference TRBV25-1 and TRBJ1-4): EADIYQTPRYLVIGTGKKITLECSQTMGHDKMYWYQQDPGMELHLIHYSYGVNSTEKGDLSSESTVSRIRTEHFPLTLESARPSHTSQYLCASSSDRAVEKLFFGSGTQLSVL.

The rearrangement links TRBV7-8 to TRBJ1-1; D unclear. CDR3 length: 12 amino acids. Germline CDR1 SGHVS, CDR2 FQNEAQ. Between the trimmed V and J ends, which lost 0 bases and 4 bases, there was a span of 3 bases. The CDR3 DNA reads TGTGCCAGCAGCTTAGCCGGCACTGAAGCTTTCTTT. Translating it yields CASSLAGTEAFF.